The entry below describes one TCR beta chain. CDR1 and CDR2 (germline): SGHTS, YDEGEE. V lost 6 bases and J lost 0, with 15 bases in between. CDR3 length equals 16 residues. The data were produced by immunoSEQ multiplex PCR, yet TCRdb's version contains in-frame clones alone and is incomplete. Here the sample spans roughly 35,000 clones, around nine tenths being singletons. This sample is part of a study of regulatory dendritic cells for organ transplantation. Memory T cells were CD45RO+, naive were CD45RA+, sorted by FACS. The clonotype comes from a human donor in good health. The J gene is TRBJ2-2, the V gene TRBV5-8; D may be TRBD1 (6 bases). The specimen was naive CD4+ T cells from blood. Subset specified: CD45RA+ naive T cells. CDR3 DNA: TGTGCCAGCACCCTAAGGGGGTCGTCGAACACCGGGGAGCTGTTTTTT. Protein: CASTLRGSSNTGELFF.